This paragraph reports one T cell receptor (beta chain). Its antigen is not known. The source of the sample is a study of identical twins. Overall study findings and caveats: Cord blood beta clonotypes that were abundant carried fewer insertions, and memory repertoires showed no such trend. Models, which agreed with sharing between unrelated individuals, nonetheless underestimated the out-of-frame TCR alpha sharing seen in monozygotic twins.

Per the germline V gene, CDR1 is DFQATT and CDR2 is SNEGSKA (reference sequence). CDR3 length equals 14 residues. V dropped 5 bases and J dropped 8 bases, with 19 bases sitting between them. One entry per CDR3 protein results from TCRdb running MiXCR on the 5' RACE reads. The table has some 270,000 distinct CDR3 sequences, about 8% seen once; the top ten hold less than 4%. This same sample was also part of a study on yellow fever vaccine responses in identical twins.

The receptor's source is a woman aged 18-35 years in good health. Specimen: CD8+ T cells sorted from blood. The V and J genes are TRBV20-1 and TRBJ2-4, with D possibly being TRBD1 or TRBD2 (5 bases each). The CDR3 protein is CSASDRDEAYIQYF. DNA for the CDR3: TGCAGTGCTTCCGACCGGGACGAGGCATACATTCAGTACTTC.